Detailed here is one T cell receptor beta chain. The antigen is not known. CDR3 size: 15 residues. Trimming stripped 4 bases from V and 5 bases from J, with 15 bases between. This record comes from a study of Graves' ophthalmopathy and Graves' hyperthyroidism. Across the whole study: Peripheral blood was gathered at the point of initial diagnosis, before any treatment started.

Each donor who had ophthalmopathy showed moderate-to-severe activity, a CAS of ≥3, a NOSPECS of ≥4, and a duration under 3 months. Study conclusions and caveats: Most thyroid clonotypes with frequency above 0.001 were detected in blood too. Classification of ophthalmopathy versus stable hyperthyroidism by a 13-signature model yielded roughly 86% sensitivity and around 77% specificity.

The authors amplified TCR beta CDR3 regions from RNA transcripts. RT-PCR was first run with HTBI primers, then multiplex PCR in a second round. TCRdb reprocessed the multiplex PCR reads with MiXCR, giving one entry per CDR3 protein. This table holds more than 550,000 distinct CDR3 sequences, roughly two fifths found once. This receptor was identified in an adult man with Graves' ophthalmopathy. The rearrangement uses TRBV12-3 or TRBV12-4 and TRBJ1-3, with a possible D match to TRBD1 (5 bases). Input material: peripheral blood. The chain's CDR3 is CASSSGIRGRNTIYF. As DNA, the CDR3 is TGTGCCAGCAGTTCAGGGATTCGAGGAAGAAACACCATATATTTT.